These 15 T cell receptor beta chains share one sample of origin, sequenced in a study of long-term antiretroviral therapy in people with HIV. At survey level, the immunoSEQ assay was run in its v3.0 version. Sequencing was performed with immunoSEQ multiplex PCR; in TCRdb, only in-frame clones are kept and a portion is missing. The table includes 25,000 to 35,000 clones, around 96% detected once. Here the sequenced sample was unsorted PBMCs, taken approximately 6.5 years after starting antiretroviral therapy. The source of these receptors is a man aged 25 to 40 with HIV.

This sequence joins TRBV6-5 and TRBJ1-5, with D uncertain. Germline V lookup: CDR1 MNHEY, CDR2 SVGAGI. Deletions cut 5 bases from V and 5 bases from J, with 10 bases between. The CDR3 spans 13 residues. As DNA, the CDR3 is TGTGCCAGCAGTGACTTCTCCGATCAGCCCCAGCATTTT. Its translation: CASSDFSDQPQHF.

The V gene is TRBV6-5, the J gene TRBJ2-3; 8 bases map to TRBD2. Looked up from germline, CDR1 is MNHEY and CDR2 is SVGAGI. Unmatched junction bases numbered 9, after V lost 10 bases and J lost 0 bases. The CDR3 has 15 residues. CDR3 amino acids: CATRRAGGSTDTQYF. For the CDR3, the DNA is TGTGCCACCAGGCGGGCGGGGGGCAGCACAGATACGCAGTATTTT.

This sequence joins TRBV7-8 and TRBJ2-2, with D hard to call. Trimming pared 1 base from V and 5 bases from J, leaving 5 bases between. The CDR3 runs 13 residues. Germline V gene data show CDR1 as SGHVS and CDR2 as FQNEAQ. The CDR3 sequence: CASSLVETGELFF. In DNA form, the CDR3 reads TGTGCCAGCAGCTTAGTCGAGACCGGGGAGCTGTTTTTT.

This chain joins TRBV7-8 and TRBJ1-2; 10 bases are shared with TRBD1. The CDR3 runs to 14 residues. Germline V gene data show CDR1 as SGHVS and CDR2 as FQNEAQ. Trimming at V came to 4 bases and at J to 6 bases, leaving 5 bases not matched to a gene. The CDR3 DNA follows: TGTGCCAGCAGCTGGGACAGGGGCGGGAATGGCTACACCTTC. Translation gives CASSWDRGGNGYTF.

CDR3 protein: CASSLARRDTQYF. CDR3 nucleotides: TGTGCCAGCAGTTTAGCCCGGAGAGATACGCAGTATTTT. V and J are TRBV27 and TRBJ2-3; D is unclear. V gave up 2 bases and J gave up 5 bases, with 8 bases separating them. This CDR3 comprises 13 residues. Germline assignment: CDR1 MNHEY and CDR2 SMNVEV (reference sequence).

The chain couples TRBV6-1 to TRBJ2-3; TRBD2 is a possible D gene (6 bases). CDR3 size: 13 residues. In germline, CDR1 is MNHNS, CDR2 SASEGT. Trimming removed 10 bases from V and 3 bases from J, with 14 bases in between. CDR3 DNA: TGTGCCACCCCGGTAGCGGAGACAGATACGCAGTATTTT. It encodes CATPVAETDTQYF.

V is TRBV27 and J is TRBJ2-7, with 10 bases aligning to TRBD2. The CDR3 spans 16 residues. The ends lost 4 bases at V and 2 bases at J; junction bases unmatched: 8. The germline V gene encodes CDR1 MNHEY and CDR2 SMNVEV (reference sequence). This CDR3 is CASSSLLAGVTYEQYF. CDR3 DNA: TGTGCCAGCAGTTCCCTCCTAGCGGGGGTTACCTACGAGCAGTACTTC.

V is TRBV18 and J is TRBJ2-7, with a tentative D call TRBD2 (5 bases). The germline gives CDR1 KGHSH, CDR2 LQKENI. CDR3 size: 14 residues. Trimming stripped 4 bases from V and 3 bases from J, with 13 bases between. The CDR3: CASSLTGMDYEQYF. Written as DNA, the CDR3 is TGTGCCAGCTCACTAACGGGGATGGACTACGAGCAGTACTTC.

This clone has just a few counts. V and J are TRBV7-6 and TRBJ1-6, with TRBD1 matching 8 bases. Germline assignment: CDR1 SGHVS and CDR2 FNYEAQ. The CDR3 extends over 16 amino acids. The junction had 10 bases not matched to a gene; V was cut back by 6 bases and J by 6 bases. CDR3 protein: CASSSLTGVGNSPLHF. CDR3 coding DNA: TGTGCCAGCAGTTCATTGACAGGGGTGGGTAATTCACCCCTCCACTTT.

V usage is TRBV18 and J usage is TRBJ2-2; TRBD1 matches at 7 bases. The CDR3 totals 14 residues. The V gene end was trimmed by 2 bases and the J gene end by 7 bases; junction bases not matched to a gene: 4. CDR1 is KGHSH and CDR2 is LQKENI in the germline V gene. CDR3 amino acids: CASSPFRQGGELFF. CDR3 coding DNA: TGTGCCAGCTCACCATTCCGACAGGGCGGGGAGCTGTTTTTT.

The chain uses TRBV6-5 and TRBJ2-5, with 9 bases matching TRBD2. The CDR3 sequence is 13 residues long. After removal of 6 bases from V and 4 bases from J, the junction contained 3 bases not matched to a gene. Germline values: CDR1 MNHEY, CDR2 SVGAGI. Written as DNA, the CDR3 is TGTGCCAGCAGGCGGACTAGCGTAGAGACCCAGTACTTC. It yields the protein CASRRTSVETQYF.

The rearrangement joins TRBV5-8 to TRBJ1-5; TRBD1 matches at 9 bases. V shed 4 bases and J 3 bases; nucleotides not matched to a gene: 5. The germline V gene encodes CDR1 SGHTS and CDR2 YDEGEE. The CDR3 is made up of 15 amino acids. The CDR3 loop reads CASSLGQGNNQPQHF. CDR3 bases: TGTGCCAGCAGCCTGGGACAGGGTAACAATCAGCCCCAGCATTTT.

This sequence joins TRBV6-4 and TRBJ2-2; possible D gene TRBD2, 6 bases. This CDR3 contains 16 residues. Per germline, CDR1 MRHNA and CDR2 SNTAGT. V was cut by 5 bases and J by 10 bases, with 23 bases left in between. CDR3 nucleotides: TGTGCCAGCAGTTCTCCGGGACTTACTACACCGGCGGAGCTGTTTTTT. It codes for CASSSPGLTTPAELFF.

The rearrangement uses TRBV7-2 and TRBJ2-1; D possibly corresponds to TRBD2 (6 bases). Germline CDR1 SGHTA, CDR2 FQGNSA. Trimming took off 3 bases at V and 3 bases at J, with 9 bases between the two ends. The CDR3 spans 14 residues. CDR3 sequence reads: CASSLEGRYNEQFF. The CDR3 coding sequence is TGTGCCAGCAGCTTGGAGGGCCGCTACAATGAGCAGTTCTTC.

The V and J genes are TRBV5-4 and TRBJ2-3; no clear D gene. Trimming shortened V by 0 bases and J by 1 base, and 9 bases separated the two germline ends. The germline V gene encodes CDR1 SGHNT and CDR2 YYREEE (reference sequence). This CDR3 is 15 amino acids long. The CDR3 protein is CASSLDPAGTDTQYF. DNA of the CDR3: TGTGCCAGCAGCTTGGATCCAGCCGGCACAGATACGCAGTATTTT.